The 10 T cell receptor beta chains reported below all come from one sample, sequenced in a study of T cells expressing NK-cell markers. Each CDR3 protein gets one entry in TCRdb, which reprocessed the 5' RACE reads and gives no DNA. The sample has about 460,000 distinct CDR3 sequences. Input material: blood T cells: a sorted CD56 or NKG2C T cell subset, CD4+ or CD8+ T cells, or bulk PBMC T cells (not recorded which). These TCRs come from a woman between 45 and 65 years old in good health.

The chain carries TRBV20-1 and TRBJ2-2; TCRdb names TRBD1, which stays unverified in the absence of DNA. CDR3 length equals 15 residues. CDR1 is DFQATT and CDR2 is SNEGSKA in the germline V gene (reference sequence). The CDR3 reads CSAGRDGPNTGELFF.

This chain joins TRBV2 and TRBJ2-7; TCRdb gives TRBD1 as the D gene, but with no DNA this cannot be confirmed. The CDR3 sequence is 13 residues long. Per the germline V gene, CDR1 is SNHLY and CDR2 is FYNNEI. CDR3 sequence reads: CASSLDRVHEQYF.

The chain employs TRBV12-3 or TRBV12-4 and TRBJ1-4; TCRdb reports TRBD1, a call that lacks DNA to check it against. The CDR3 has 15 residues. CDR3: CASSPAGANSRKLFF.

The CDR3: CASSPPGAGGFSNEQFF. The V and J genes are TRBV18 and TRBJ2-1; with no DNA, the TCRdb D assignment of TRBD2 cannot be verified. The length of the CDR3 is 17 residues. The V gene's germline CDR1 is KGHSH and CDR2 LQKENI.

The chain combines TRBV3-1 with TRBJ2-1; no DNA is available, so the TRBD1 call from TCRdb remains unchecked. Looked up from germline, CDR1 is LGHDT and CDR2 is YNNKEL (reference sequence). The CDR3 extends over 16 amino acids. This CDR3 is CASSQESGSPYNEQFF.

This rearrangement joins TRBV18 to TRBJ2-3; TCRdb outputs TRBD1, but without DNA this stays unchecked. The germline V gene encodes CDR1 KGHSH and CDR2 LQKENI. There are 16 residues in the CDR3. The CDR3 region is CASSRDITIGTDTQYF.

This chain joins TRBV24-1 and TRBJ2-2; there is no DNA to check the TCRdb D call of TRBD1. Germline V lookup: CDR1 KGHDR, CDR2 SFDVKD. This CDR3 has 19 amino acids. CDR3 sequence reads: CATSDWAIRDIANTGELFF.

The V and J genes are TRBV4-1 and TRBJ2-1; without DNA, the TCRdb call of TRBD1 cannot be checked. The CDR3 loop spans 17 amino acids. Germline CDR1 is MGHRA and CDR2 is YSYEKL. The CDR3 sequence: CASSQDRAGGRYNEQFF.

The chain combines TRBV5-6 with TRBJ2-2; TCRdb gives TRBD2 as the D gene, but with no DNA this cannot be confirmed. The CDR3 consists of 17 residues. From germline, CDR1 is SGHDT and CDR2 YYEEEE. This CDR3 reads CASSLPNLLGSTGELFF. The entire variable domain, with the rest obtained from reference TRBV5-6 and TRBJ2-2, is as follows: DAGVTQSPTHLIKTRGQQVTLRCSPKSGHDTVSWYQQALGQGPQFIFQYYEEEERQRGNFPDRFSGHQFPNYSSELNVNALLLGDSALYLCASSLPNLLGSTGELFFGEGSRLTVL.

The chain is built from TRBV7-9 and TRBJ2-7; TCRdb proposes TRBD1, but this gene call is untestable without DNA. Germline V gene sequence: CDR1 SEHNR, CDR2 FQNEAQ (reference sequence). The CDR3 runs to 11 residues. This CDR3 is CASSSREEQYF.